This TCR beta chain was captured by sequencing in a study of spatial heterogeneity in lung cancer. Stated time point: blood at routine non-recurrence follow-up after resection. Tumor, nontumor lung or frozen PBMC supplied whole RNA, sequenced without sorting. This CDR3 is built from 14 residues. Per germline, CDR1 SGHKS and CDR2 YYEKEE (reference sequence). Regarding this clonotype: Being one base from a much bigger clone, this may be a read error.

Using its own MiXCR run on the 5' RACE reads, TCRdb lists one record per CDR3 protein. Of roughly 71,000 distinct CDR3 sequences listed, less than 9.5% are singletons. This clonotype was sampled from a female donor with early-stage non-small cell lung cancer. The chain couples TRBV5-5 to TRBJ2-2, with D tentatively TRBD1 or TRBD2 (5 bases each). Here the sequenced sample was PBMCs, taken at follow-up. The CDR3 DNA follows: TGTGCCGGAAAAGGGGAGCTTATGACCGGGGAGCTGTCTTTT. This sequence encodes CAGKGELMTGELSF.